The sequence of this T cell receptor beta chain was determined in a study of coeliac disease. This CDR3 is built from 14 residues. The germline V gene encodes CDR1 SEHNR and CDR2 FQNEAQ (reference sequence). The J segment lost 4 bases and the V segment lost 1 base, leaving 2 bases of the junction unmatched. Study-wide results and caveats: Lower clonality than controls marked TRB and TRG repertoires from active celiac intraepithelial and lamina propria samples.

The table came from immunoSEQ multiplex PCR; TCRdb's copy has only in-frame clones and leaves some out. The sample has a few thousand clones, around 60% seen once. This clone was picked up one time. Antigen specificity is unknown. Other DNA sequences of this sample code for an identical CDR3. The origin of this receptor is a woman aged 45-65 years without celiac disease. The chain couples TRBV7-9 to TRBJ1-1; TRBD1 agrees at 8 bases. Sequencing was carried out using lymphocytes from the gut lamina propria. Here the CDR3 DNA reads TGTGCCAGCAGCTTAGGACAGGGGTCCACTGAAGCTTTCTTT. This sequence encodes CASSLGQGSTEAFF.